The 28 T cell receptor beta chains below come from one sample, sequenced in a study of T cell changes during pregnancy in multiple sclerosis. TCRdb keeps only in-frame clones here, not all; method: immunoSEQ multiplex PCR. The sample contains around 62,000 clones, approximately 90% of which appear only once. Sample: peripheral blood, taken in the first trimester of pregnancy. These receptors all come from a female donor with multiple sclerosis, enrolled in a pregnancy study.

The V and J genes are TRBV10-3 and TRBJ2-7, with 8 bases lining up with TRBD1. Losses at the gene ends were 6 bases for V and 5 bases for J; bases not matched to a gene: 9. The CDR3 is 14 residues long. From germline, CDR1 is ENHRY and CDR2 SYGVKD. The CDR3 nucleotides are TGTGCCATCAGCATCGACAGGGGAATCAACGAGCAGTACTTC. This codes for CAISIDRGINEQYF.

The chain employs TRBV10-3 and TRBJ2-3, with 11 bases matching TRBD2. This CDR3 contains 15 residues. V gave up 8 bases and J gave up 5 bases; unmatched junction bases: 9. Germline V gives CDR1 ENHRY, CDR2 SYGVKD. This CDR3 is CAIYGGLAGGDTQYF. CDR3 in DNA: TGTGCCATCTATGGGGGGCTAGCGGGAGGAGATACGCAGTATTTT.

This clone was picked up a small number of times. V gene TRBV29-1 combines with J gene TRBJ1-1; D is perhaps TRBD1 (6 bases). Germline values: CDR1 SQVTM, CDR2 ANQGSEA. The CDR3 covers 15 residues. Trimming took 4 bases from V and 5 from J, leaving 20 bases between them. CDR3: CSVGLSRGARTEAFF. The DNA of the CDR3 is TGCAGCGTTGGTTTGAGTCGGGGGGCTCGGACTGAAGCTTTCTTT.

The chain links TRBV7-8 to TRBJ1-1, with a tentative D call TRBD1 (5 bases). Trimming removed 5 bases from V and 6 bases from J, with 16 bases in between. CDR3 length: 14 residues. The V gene's germline CDR1 is SGHVS and CDR2 FQNEAQ. In DNA, the CDR3 is TGTGCCAGCAGCCTTTGGCTTGCAGGGTCTGAAGCTTTCTTT. This encodes CASSLWLAGSEAFF.

V is TRBV6-5 and J is TRBJ2-1, with 10 bases lining up with TRBD2. The CDR3 sequence is 15 residues long. The J segment lost 9 bases and the V segment lost 7 bases, leaving 12 bases of the junction unmatched. The germline CDR1 and CDR2 sequences are MNHEY and SVGAGI. CDR3 residues: CASNTGGSGRSEQFF. The CDR3 coding sequence is TGTGCCAGCAACACGGGGGGTAGCGGGAGGAGTGAGCAGTTCTTC.

The rearrangement joins TRBV29-1 to TRBJ2-1; D perhaps matches TRBD2 (5 bases). In germline, CDR1 is SQVTM, CDR2 ANQGSEA. Trimming took 3 bases from V and 7 from J, leaving 10 bases between them. The CDR3 totals 12 residues. The CDR3 is CSVDNSGNEQFF. CDR3 bases: TGCAGCGTTGATAATTCGGGGAATGAGCAGTTCTTC.

This clone was observed a handful of times. The rearrangement uses TRBV18 and TRBJ1-1; the D gene is possibly TRBD1 (5 bases). The germline V and J ends were trimmed by 1 base and 1 base, with 10 bases remaining between them. This CDR3 contains 15 residues. Germline V gives CDR1 KGHSH, CDR2 LQKENI. CDR3 residues: CASSPQGAENTEAFF. Here the CDR3 DNA reads TGTGCCAGCTCACCACAAGGGGCCGAGAACACTGAAGCTTTCTTT.

This sequence joins TRBV2 and TRBJ2-2, with 9 positions matching TRBD1. CDR1 is SNHLY and CDR2 is FYNNEI in the germline V gene. Unmatched junction bases numbered 0, after V lost 4 bases and J lost 0 bases. CDR3 length: 15 residues. The CDR3 coding sequence is TGTGCCAGCAGTGGACAGGGGGCGAACACCGGGGAGCTGTTTTTT. This gives the protein CASSGQGANTGELFF.

This clone came up once. CDR3 amino acids: CASSPSASASADTQYF. The CDR3 bases are TGTGCCAGCAGCCCCTCCGCGTCGGCTAGTGCAGATACGCAGTATTTT. The V and J genes are TRBV4-2 and TRBJ2-3; D gene ambiguous. V was pared by 4 bases and J by 4 bases, with 18 bases between. Looked up from germline, CDR1 is LGHNA and CDR2 is YNFKEQ. The CDR3 is 16 amino acids.

The chain recombines TRBV6-1 with TRBJ1-5; a weak D match, TRBD1 (6 bases). This CDR3 spans 15 amino acids. Trimming removed 8 bases from V and 5 bases from J, with 19 bases in between. CDR1 MNHNS and CDR2 SASEGT come from the germline V gene. The CDR3: CASGAGGVVDQPQHF. CDR3 sequence (DNA): TGTGCCAGCGGAGCGGGGGGCGTTGTGGATCAGCCCCAGCATTTT.

Here the CDR3 reads CASSPTGGSGYTF. The DNA for the CDR3 is TGTGCCAGCAGTCCCACCGGCGGCAGCGGCTACACCTTC. The V gene is TRBV7-2, the J gene TRBJ1-2; no clear D gene. Germline V gives CDR1 SGHTA, CDR2 FQGNSA. The CDR3 is 13 amino acids. The germline V and J ends were trimmed by 6 bases and 8 bases, with 16 bases remaining between them.

A few counts support this clone. V and J are TRBV30 and TRBJ1-5; D remains ambiguous. CDR1 is GTSNPN, CDR2 SVGIG, per germline (reference sequence). V lost 2 bases and J lost 4, with 6 bases in between. The CDR3 contains 12 residues. The CDR3 loop reads CAWSNRNQPQHF. Written as DNA, the CDR3 is TGTGCCTGGAGTAACAGAAATCAGCCCCAGCATTTT.

The V and J genes are TRBV5-4 and TRBJ2-1, with a possible D match to TRBD2 (6 bases). The CDR3 has 16 amino acids. Deletions cut 5 bases from V and 1 base from J, with 16 bases between. Germline values: CDR1 SGHNT, CDR2 YYREEE (reference sequence). The CDR3 coding sequence is TGTGCCAGCAGTCCTCCGGGGCTAGCGTCCTACAATGAGCAGTTCTTC. Its protein product is CASSPPGLASYNEQFF. The complete variable domain, with remaining parts taken from reference TRBV5-4 and TRBJ2-1, reads ETGVTQSPTHLIKTRGQQVTLRCSSQSGHNTVSWYQQALGQGPQFIFQYYREEENGRGNFPPRFSGLQFPNYSSELNVNALELDDSALYLCASSPPGLASYNEQFFGPGTRLTVL.

The chain has TRBV28 and TRBJ2-1; tentative D call: TRBD1 (5 bases). Germline CDR1 MDHEN, CDR2 SYDVKM. The CDR3 is 15 amino acids. V lost 7 bases and J 1 base, leaving 14 bases between the germline ends. CDR3 sequence: CASTLTAPSYNEQFF. The CDR3 DNA is TGTGCCAGCACCCTGACAGCTCCGTCCTACAATGAGCAGTTCTTC.

The chain recombines TRBV5-5 with TRBJ2-2; 8 bases are shared with TRBD2. CDR3 length: 15 amino acids. The junction had 1 base not matched to a gene; V was cut back by 3 bases and J by 0 bases. Germline loops: CDR1 SGHKS, CDR2 YYEKEE (reference sequence). The CDR3 reads CASSSGGANTGELFF. CDR3 DNA sequence: TGTGCCAGCAGCTCGGGGGGGGCGAACACCGGGGAGCTGTTTTTT.

In nucleotides, the CDR3 is TGTGCCAGCAGTGAAGCGCTTACGGGACAGACCCCCTACGAGCAGTACTTC. Protein product: CASSEALTGQTPYEQYF. This chain uses TRBV6-1 with TRBJ2-7; TRBD1 aligns across 7 bases. CDR3 length: 17 residues. Germline-derived CDR1 and CDR2 are MNHNS and SASEGT. V was pared by 0 bases and J by 2 bases, with 10 bases of the junction left unmatched.

V gene TRBV9 combines with J gene TRBJ2-3, with D possibly matching TRBD1 (5 bases). CDR1 and CDR2 from the germline V gene are SGDLS and YYNGEE. V lost 0 bases, J lost 2 bases, and 19 bases lay in between. CDR3 length: 18 amino acids. CDR3 loop: CASSVVLGRDPLTDTQYF. The CDR3 DNA reads as TGTGCCAGCAGCGTAGTTTTGGGCAGGGATCCTCTCACAGATACGCAGTATTTT.

Only one count was recorded for this clone. This chain's CDR3 is CASSLVREYEQYF. CDR3 coding DNA: TGTGCCAGCAGCTTAGTCAGGGAATACGAGCAGTACTTC. The chain recombines TRBV7-2 with TRBJ2-7; possible D gene TRBD1, 5 bases. This CDR3 has 13 amino acids. Germline-derived CDR1 and CDR2 are SGHTA and FQGNSA. V was clipped by 1 base and J by 4 bases, with 8 bases between them.

The V gene is TRBV25-1, the J gene TRBJ2-7; 11 bases map to TRBD1. Germline V lookup: CDR1 MGHDK, CDR2 SYGVNS. This CDR3 is built from 14 residues. V trimming: 5 bases; J trimming: 3 bases; junction bases outside the gene matches: 3. CDR3 in DNA: TGTGCCAGCAGTTCCGGGACAGGGGGCTACGAGCAGTACTTC. It translates to CASSSGTGGYEQYF.

The chain couples TRBV30 to TRBJ2-2; 11 bases agree with TRBD2. This CDR3 has 16 residues. Germline lookup yields CDR1 GTSNPN and CDR2 SVGIG (reference sequence). With V trimmed by 1 base and J by 3 bases, 4 bases remained unmatched. As DNA, the CDR3 is TGTGCCTGGAGTGGTAGCGGGGGGGACTACACCGGGGAGCTGTTTTTT. As protein: CAWSGSGGDYTGELFF.

J is TRBJ1-5 and V is TRBV7-9; D not certain. This CDR3 comprises 14 residues. V was clipped by 4 bases and J by 5 bases, with 12 bases between them. Germline CDR1 and CDR2: SEHNR and FQNEAQ (reference sequence). The CDR3 is CASSSNLLDQPQHF. CDR3 DNA sequence: TGTGCCAGCAGCTCAAACCTCTTAGATCAGCCCCAGCATTTT.

The V and J genes are TRBV29-1 and TRBJ1-2; 7 bases align to TRBD1. V shed 3 bases and J 8 bases; nucleotides not matched to a gene: 9. Looked up from germline, CDR1 is SQVTM and CDR2 is ANQGSEA. The CDR3 has 13 amino acids. The DNA of the CDR3 is TGCAGCGTTGAGAGACAGGGAGTTATGGGCTACACCTTC. It codes for CSVERQGVMGYTF.

This clone was recorded only once. This chain joins TRBV6-5 and TRBJ1-5; D is undetermined. Germline CDR1 reads MNHEY; CDR2 reads SVGAGI. This CDR3 contains 15 residues. The V end lost 6 bases, the J end lost 0 bases, and 12 bases lay between the germline ends. CDR3 sequence reads: CASRLFRYSNQPQHF. CDR3 coding DNA: TGTGCCAGCAGACTTTTTCGATATAGCAATCAGCCCCAGCATTTT.

The chain links TRBV7-9 to TRBJ2-3, with 7 bases lining up with TRBD2. This CDR3 has 17 residues. Germline CDR1 is SEHNR and CDR2 is FQNEAQ (reference sequence). The V gene end was trimmed by 5 bases and the J gene end by 4 bases; junction bases not matched to a gene: 15. In nucleotides, the CDR3 is TGTGCCAGCAGCCCCCGGTTGGGGCGGGAGACGGCAGATACGCAGTATTTT. Translation gives CASSPRLGRETADTQYF. Full variable domain (remainder filled in from reference TRBV7-9 and TRBJ2-3): DTGVSQNPRHKITKRGQNVTFRCDPISEHNRLYWYRQTLGQGPEFLTYFQNEAQLEKSRLLSDRFSAERPKGSFSTLEIQRTEQGDSAMYLCASSPRLGRETADTQYFGPGTRLTVL.

The chain combines TRBV19 with TRBJ1-1; TRBD1 agrees at 7 bases. The trim removed 5 bases at V and 14 bases at J, leaving 11 bases unmatched. Germline values: CDR1 LNHDA, CDR2 SQIVND (reference sequence). The CDR3 totals 12 residues. This CDR3 reads CASSLTTGVEFF. The CDR3 DNA sequence: TGTGCCAGTAGTCTAACAACAGGGGTGGAATTCTTT.

The rearrangement joins TRBV27 to TRBJ1-1; a possible D gene is TRBD1 (5 bases). CDR1 MNHEY and CDR2 SMNVEV come from the germline V gene (reference sequence). Trimming left V 2 bases short and J 4 bases short, with 11 bases between. The CDR3 runs 14 residues. The CDR3, as DNA: TGTGCCAGCAGTTTAGCAGGGTGGATCACTGAAGCTTTCTTT. This sequence encodes CASSLAGWITEAFF.

J is TRBJ2-7 and V is TRBV19; 9 bases map to TRBD1. V shed 5 bases and J 3 bases; nucleotides not matched to a gene: 2. The germline gives CDR1 LNHDA, CDR2 SQIVND (reference sequence). The CDR3 has 13 residues. The CDR3 loop is CASSVDRGYEQYF. In DNA, the CDR3 is TGTGCCAGTAGTGTGGACAGGGGCTACGAGCAGTACTTC. The full variable domain, its missing parts supplied by reference TRBV19 and TRBJ2-7, is DGGITQSPKYLFRKEGQNVTLSCEQNLNHDAMYWYRQDPGQGLRLIYYSQIVNDFQKGDIAEGYSVSREKKESFPLTVTSAQKNPTAFYLCASSVDRGYEQYFGPGTRLTVT.

The chain joins TRBV27 to TRBJ1-2; 7 bases are shared with TRBD1. Trimming at V came to 0 bases and at J to 2 bases, leaving 0 bases not matched to a gene. This CDR3 contains 14 residues. Germline loops: CDR1 MNHEY, CDR2 SMNVEV (reference sequence). In DNA form, the CDR3 reads TGTGCCAGCAGTTTATCGGGACAGAACTATGGCTACACCTTC. Translation gives CASSLSGQNYGYTF.